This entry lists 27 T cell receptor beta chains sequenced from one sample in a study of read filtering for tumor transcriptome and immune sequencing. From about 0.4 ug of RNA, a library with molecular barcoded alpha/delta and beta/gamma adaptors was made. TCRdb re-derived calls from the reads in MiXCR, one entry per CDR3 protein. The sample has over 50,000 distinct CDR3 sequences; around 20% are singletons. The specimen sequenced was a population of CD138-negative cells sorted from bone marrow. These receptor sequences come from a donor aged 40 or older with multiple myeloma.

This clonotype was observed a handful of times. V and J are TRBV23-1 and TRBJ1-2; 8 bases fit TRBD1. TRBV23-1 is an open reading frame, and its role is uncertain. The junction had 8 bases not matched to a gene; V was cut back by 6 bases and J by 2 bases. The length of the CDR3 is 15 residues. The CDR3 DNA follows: TGCGCCAGCAGGATAAGACAGGGGTTGAACTATGGCTACACCTTC. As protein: CASRIRQGLNYGYTF.

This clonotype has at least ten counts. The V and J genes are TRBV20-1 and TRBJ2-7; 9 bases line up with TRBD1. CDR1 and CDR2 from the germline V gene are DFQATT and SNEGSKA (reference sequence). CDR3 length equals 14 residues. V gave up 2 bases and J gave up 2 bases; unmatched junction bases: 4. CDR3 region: CSARPGTGTYEQYF. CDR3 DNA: TGCAGTGCTAGACCCGGGACAGGGACCTACGAGCAGTACTTC.

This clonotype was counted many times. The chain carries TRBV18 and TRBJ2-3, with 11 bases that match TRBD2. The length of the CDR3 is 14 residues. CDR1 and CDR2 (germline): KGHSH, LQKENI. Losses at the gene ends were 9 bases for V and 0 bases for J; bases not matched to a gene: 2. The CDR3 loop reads CASRTSGSTDTQYF. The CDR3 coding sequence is TGTGCCAGTAGGACTAGCGGGAGCACAGATACGCAGTATTTT.

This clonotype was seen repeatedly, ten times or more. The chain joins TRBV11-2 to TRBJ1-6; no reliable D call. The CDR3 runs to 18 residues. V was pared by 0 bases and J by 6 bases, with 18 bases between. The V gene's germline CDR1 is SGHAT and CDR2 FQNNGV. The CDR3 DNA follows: TGTGCCAGCAGCTTAGATTCCGGCCGTTGGGCCGTTAATTCACCCCTCCACTTT. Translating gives CASSLDSGRWAVNSPLHF.

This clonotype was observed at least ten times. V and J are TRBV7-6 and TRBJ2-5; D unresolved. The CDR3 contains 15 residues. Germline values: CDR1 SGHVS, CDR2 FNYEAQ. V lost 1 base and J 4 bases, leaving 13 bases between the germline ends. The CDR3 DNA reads TGTGCCAGCAGCTTAGTTGAGAAGCATGGAGAGACCCAGTACTTC. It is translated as CASSLVEKHGETQYF.

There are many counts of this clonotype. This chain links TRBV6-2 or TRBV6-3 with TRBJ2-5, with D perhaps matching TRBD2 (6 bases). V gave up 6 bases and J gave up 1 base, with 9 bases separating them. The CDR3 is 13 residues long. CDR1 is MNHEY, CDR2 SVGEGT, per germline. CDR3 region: CASSRDFQETQYF. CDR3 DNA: TGTGCCAGCAGCCGGGACTTCCAAGAGACCCAGTACTTC.

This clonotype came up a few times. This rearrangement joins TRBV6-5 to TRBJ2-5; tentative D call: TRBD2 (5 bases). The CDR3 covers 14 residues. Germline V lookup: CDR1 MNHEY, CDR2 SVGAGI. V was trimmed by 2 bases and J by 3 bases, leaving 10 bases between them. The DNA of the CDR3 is TGTGCCAGCAGTTACGATCCCGGGGAAGAGACCCAGTACTTC. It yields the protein CASSYDPGEETQYF.

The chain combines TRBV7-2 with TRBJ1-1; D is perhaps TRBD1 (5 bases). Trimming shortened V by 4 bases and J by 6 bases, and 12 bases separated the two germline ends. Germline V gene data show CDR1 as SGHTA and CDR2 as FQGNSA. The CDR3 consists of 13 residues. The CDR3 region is CASSSPRAAEAFF. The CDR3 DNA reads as TGTGCCAGCAGCTCTCCCAGGGCAGCTGAAGCTTTCTTT.

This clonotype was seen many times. The CDR3, as DNA: TGTGCCAGCAGCTTAGTTGCCAGAACTAATGAAAAACTGTTTTTT. It encodes CASSLVARTNEKLFF. V usage is TRBV7-2 and J usage is TRBJ1-4, with D unclear. Trimming cost V 1 base and J 1 base, with 7 bases left between them. CDR1 and CDR2 (germline): SGHTA, FQGNSA. The CDR3 length is 15 residues.

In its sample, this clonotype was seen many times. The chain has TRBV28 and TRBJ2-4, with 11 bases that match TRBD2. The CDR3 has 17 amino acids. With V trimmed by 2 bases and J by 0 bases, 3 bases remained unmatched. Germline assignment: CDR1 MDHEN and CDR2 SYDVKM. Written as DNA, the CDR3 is TGTGCCAGCAGTTTACTTGGACTAGCGGGAGCCAAAAACATTCAGTACTTC. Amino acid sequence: CASSLLGLAGAKNIQYF.

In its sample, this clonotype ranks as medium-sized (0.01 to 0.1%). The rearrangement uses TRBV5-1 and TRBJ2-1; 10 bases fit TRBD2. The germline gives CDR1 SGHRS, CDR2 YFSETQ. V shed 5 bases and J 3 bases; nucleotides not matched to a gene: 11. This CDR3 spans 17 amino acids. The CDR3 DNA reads TGCGCCAGCAGGATTCGGTTCGGACTAGCGGACTACAATGAGCAGTTCTTC. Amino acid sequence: CASRIRFGLADYNEQFF.

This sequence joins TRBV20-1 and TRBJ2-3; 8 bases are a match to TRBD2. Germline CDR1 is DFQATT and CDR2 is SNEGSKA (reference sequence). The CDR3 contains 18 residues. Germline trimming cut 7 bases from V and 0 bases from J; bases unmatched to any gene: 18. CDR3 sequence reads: CSVLGQLAGRTSTDTQYF. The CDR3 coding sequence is TGCAGTGTCCTAGGTCAGCTAGCGGGTCGCACTAGCACAGATACGCAGTATTTT.

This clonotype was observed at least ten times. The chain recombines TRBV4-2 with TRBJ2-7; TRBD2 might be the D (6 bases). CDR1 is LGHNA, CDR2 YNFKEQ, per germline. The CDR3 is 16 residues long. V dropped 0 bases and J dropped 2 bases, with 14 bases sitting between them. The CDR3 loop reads CASSQEGTPQTYEQYF. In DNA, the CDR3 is TGTGCCAGCAGCCAAGAAGGGACTCCGCAAACCTACGAGCAGTACTTC.

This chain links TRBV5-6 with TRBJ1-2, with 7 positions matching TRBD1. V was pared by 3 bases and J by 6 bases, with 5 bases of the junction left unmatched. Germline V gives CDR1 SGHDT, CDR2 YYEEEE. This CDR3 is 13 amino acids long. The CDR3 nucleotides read TGTGCCAGCAGCTGGACAGGTGATGATGGCTACACCTTC. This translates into CASSWTGDDGYTF. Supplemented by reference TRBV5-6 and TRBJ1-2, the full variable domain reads DAGVTQSPTHLIKTRGQQVTLRCSPKSGHDTVSWYQQALGQGPQFIFQYYEEEERQRGNFPDRFSGHQFPNYSSELNVNALLLGDSALYLCASSWTGDDGYTFGSGTRLTVV.

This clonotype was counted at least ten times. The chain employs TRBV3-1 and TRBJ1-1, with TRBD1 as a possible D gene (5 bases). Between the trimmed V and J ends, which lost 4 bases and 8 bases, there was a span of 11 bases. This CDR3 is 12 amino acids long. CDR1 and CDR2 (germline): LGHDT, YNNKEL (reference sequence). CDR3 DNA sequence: TGTGCCAGCAGCCCCGGGACTGCAGAAGCTTTCTTT. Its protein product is CASSPGTAEAFF.

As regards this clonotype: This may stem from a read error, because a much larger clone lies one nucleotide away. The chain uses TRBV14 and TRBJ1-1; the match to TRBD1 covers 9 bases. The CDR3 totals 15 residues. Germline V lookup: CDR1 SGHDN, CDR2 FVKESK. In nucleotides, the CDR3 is TGTGCCAGCAGCCTGCGGACAGGGGCGGGAACTGAAGCTTCCTTT. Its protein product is CASSLRTGAGTEASF.

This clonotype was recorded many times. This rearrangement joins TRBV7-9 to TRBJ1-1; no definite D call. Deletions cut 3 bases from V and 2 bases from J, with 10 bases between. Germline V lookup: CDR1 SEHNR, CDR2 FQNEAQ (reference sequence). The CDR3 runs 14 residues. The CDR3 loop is CASSFLEQNTEAFF. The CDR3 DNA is TGTGCCAGCAGCTTCTTGGAACAAAACACTGAAGCTTTCTTT.

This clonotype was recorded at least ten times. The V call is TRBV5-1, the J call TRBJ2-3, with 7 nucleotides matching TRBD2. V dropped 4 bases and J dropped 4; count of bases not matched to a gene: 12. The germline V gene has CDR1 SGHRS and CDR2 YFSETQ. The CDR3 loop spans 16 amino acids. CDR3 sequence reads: CASSGVLGGSADTQYF. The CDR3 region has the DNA TGCGCCAGCAGCGGCGTATTGGGCGGGAGTGCAGATACGCAGTATTTT. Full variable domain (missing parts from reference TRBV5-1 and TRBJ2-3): KAGVTQTPRYLIKTRGQQVTLSCSPISGHRSVSWYQQTPGQGLQFLFEYFSETQRNKGNFPGRFSGRQFSNSRSEMNVSTLELGDSALYLCASSGVLGGSADTQYFGPGTRLTVL.

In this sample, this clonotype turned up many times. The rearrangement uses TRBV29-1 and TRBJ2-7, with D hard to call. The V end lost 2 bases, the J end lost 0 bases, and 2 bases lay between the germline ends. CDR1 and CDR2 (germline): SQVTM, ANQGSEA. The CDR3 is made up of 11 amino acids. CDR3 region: CSVEISYEQYF. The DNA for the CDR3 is TGCAGCGTTGAAATCTCCTACGAGCAGTACTTC.

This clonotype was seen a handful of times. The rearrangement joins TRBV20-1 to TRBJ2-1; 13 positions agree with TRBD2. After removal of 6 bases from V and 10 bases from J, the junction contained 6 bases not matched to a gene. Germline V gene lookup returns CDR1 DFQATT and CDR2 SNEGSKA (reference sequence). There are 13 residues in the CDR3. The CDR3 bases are TGCAGTGCCCCACGACTAGCGGGGGGCGAGCAGTTCTTC. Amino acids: CSAPRLAGGEQFF.

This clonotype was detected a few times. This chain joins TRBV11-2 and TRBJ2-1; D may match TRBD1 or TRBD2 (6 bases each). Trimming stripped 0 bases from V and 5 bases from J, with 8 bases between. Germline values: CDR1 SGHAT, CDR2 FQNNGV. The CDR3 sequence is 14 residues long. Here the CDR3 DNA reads TGTGCCAGCAGCTTAGAGGGGGGCCACAATGAGCAGTTCTTC. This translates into CASSLEGGHNEQFF.

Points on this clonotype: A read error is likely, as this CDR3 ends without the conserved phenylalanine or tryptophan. The CDR3 DNA is TGTGCCATCAGTGGTCTAGCGGGGCACTACGAGCAGTACCTC. This gives the protein CAISGLAGHYEQYL. The chain carries TRBV10-3 and TRBJ2-7; TRBD2 matches 9 bases. Germline V lookup: CDR1 ENHRY, CDR2 SYGVKD. The CDR3 covers 14 residues. The V segment lost 4 bases and the J segment 3 bases; nucleotides outside the gene matches: 4.

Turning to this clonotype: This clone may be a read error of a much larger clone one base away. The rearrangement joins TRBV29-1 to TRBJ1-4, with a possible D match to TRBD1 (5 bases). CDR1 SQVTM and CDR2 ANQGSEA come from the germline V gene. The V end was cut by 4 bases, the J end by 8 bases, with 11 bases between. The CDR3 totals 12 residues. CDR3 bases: TGCAGCGTTGTAGGGGAGCGGGAAAAACTGTTTTTT. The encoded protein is CSVVGEREKLFF.

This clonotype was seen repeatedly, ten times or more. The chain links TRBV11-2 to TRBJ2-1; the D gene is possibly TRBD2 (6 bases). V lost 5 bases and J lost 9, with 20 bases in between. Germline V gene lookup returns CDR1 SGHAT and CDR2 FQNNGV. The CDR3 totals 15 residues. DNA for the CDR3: TGTGCCAGCAGCCGGGCGGCACTAGCTTCTGGTGAGCAGTTCTTC. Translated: CASSRAALASGEQFF.

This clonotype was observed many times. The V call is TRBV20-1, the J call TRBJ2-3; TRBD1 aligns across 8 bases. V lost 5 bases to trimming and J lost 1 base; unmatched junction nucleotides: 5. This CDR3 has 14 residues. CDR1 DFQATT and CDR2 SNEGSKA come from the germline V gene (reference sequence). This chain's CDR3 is CSADPGQGTDTQYF. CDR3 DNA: TGCAGTGCTGACCCGGGACAGGGCACAGATACGCAGTATTTT.

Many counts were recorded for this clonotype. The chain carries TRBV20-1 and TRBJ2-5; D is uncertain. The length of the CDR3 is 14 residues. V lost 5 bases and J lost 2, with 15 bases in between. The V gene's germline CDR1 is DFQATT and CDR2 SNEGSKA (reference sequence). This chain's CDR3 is CSAVRLSGQETQYF. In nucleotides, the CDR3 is TGCAGTGCTGTCCGACTGAGTGGGCAAGAGACCCAGTACTTC.

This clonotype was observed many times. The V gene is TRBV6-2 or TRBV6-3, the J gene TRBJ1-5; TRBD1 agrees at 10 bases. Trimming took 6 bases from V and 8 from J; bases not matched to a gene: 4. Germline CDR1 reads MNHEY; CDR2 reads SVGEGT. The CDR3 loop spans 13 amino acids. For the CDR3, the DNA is TGTGCCAGCAGCGACAGGGGGCAGGAGCCCCAGCATTTT. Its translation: CASSDRGQEPQHF.